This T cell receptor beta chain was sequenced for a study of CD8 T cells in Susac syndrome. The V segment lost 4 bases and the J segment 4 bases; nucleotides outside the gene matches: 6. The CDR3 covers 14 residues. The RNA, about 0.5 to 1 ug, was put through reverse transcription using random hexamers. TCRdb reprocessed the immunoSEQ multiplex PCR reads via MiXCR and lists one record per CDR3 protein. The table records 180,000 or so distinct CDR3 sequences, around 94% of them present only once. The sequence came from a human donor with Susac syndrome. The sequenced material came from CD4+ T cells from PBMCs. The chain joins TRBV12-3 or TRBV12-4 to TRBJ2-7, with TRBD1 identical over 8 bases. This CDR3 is CASSSGQGGYEQYF. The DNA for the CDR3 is TGTGCCAGCAGTTCCGGACAGGGTGGGTACGAGCAGTACTTC.